This T cell receptor beta chain emerged from a study of long-term antiretroviral therapy in people with HIV. The CDR3 is 16 amino acids. This clone was seen a single time. An immunoSEQ assay, version v3.0, was performed at survey level. For every sample, sequencing targeted roughly 40,000-55,000 T-cell genomes. Generated by immunoSEQ multiplex PCR, the TCRdb table keeps only in-frame clones and is missing some. This table has tens of thousands of clones, 75% to 85% appearing once. This clonotype was sampled from a man aged 18-30 years with HIV. The gene calls are TRBV21-1 and TRBJ2-1; the DNA was not compared with TRBD2, the D call given in the table. TRBV21-1 is a pseudogene segment. The sequenced sample was unsorted PBMCs, obtained about 3.3 years after starting antiretroviral therapy. The CDR3 coding sequence is TGTGCCAGCAGCAAAGAGACTAGCGGAATTTACAATGAGCAGTTCTTC. Amino acids: CASSKETSGIYNEQFF.